Each of the 18 T cell receptor beta chains below was sequenced from the same sample in a study of shared clonotypes between healthy human individuals. Method: immunoSEQ multiplex PCR; TCRdb's copy keeps in-frame clones and lacks some. This sample has around 2.5 million clones, with over 85% found just once. Sequencing input: naive CD4+ T cells from PBMCs. The subset here: CD45RA+ positively selected. These receptors were obtained from a man aged 18 to 29 in good health. Some clones in this sample may be carry-over from other donors' samples.

The V gene is TRBV19, the J gene TRBJ2-7; D ambiguous. The CDR3 covers 13 residues. The germline V and J ends were trimmed by 3 bases and 2 bases, with 8 bases remaining between them. Looked up from germline, CDR1 is LNHDA and CDR2 is SQIVND (reference sequence). CDR3 sequence: CASSIRRAYEQYF. CDR3 bases: TGTGCCAGTAGTATTCGACGGGCCTACGAGCAGTACTTC.

The genes are TRBV2 and TRBJ2-1; D gene uncertain. Germline V gene sequence: CDR1 SNHLY, CDR2 FYNNEI. The V gene lost 7 bases and the J gene lost 4 bases, with 8 bases spanning the gap. This CDR3 is built from 12 residues. The CDR3 is CASKIEYNEQFF. Here the CDR3 DNA reads TGTGCCAGCAAGATAGAGTACAATGAGCAGTTCTTC.

This chain links TRBV28 with TRBJ2-3; 7 bases align to TRBD2. V gave up 2 bases and J gave up 6 bases; unmatched junction bases: 11. CDR1 MDHEN and CDR2 SYDVKM come from the germline V gene. This CDR3 is 16 amino acids long. CDR3 DNA sequence: TGTGCCAGCAGTTTAAGTCTAGCGGAGCGGAGGGATACGCAGTATTTT. Translation gives CASSLSLAERRDTQYF.

The V call is TRBV28, the J call TRBJ1-1, with a possible D match to TRBD1 (6 bases). The CDR3 consists of 11 residues. Germline V gene sequence: CDR1 MDHEN, CDR2 SYDVKM. The V and J ends lost 6 bases and 8 bases respectively, with 10 bases between them. CDR3 protein: CASSHQGEAFF. CDR3 DNA sequence: TGTGCCAGCAGCCACCAGGGGGAAGCTTTCTTT.

This chain joins TRBV7-2 and TRBJ2-7; possible D gene TRBD2, 5 bases. V shed 4 bases and J shed 0 bases, with 10 bases lying between them. This CDR3 is 14 amino acids long. Germline loops: CDR1 SGHTA, CDR2 FQGNSA. The CDR3 DNA reads TGTGCCAGCAGCTATCAGCGGAACTCCTACGAGCAGTACTTC. The encoded protein is CASSYQRNSYEQYF.

V gene TRBV4-2 combines with J gene TRBJ2-1; a weak D match, TRBD2 (5 bases). The CDR3 length is 13 residues. Germline V lookup: CDR1 LGHNA, CDR2 YNFKEQ. V was shortened by 0 bases and J by 7 bases, with 7 bases between the two germline ends. The CDR3 reads CASSQDLANEQFF. CDR3 coding DNA: TGTGCCAGCAGCCAAGATCTAGCTAATGAGCAGTTCTTC.

Worth noting for this clone: At the DNA level, this CDR3 is encoded by other sequences in the same sample as well. The chain couples TRBV5-1 to TRBJ1-1; D gene uncertain. V was pared by 3 bases and J by 0 bases, with 9 bases between. Germline V lookup: CDR1 SGHRS, CDR2 YFSETQ. This CDR3 contains 14 residues. The CDR3 spells CASSSTPMNTEAFF. CDR3 coding DNA: TGCGCCAGCAGCTCCACACCCATGAACACTGAAGCTTTCTTT.

This clone was observed a single time. This chain uses TRBV5-4 with TRBJ1-1; no reliable D call. Germline lookup yields CDR1 SGHNT and CDR2 YYREEE (reference sequence). Trimming stripped 3 bases from V and 3 bases from J, with 15 bases between. The CDR3 spans 15 residues. CDR3 region: CASSSYSRLDTEAFF. CDR3 in DNA: TGTGCCAGCAGCTCCTACTCCCGGTTGGACACTGAAGCTTTCTTT. The whole variable domain, filled in from reference TRBV5-4 and TRBJ1-1, reads ETGVTQSPTHLIKTRGQQVTLRCSSQSGHNTVSWYQQALGQGPQFIFQYYREEENGRGNFPPRFSGLQFPNYSSELNVNALELDDSALYLCASSSYSRLDTEAFFGQGTRLTVV.

The chain has TRBV5-1 and TRBJ2-7; 8 positions agree with TRBD1. The CDR3 loop spans 14 amino acids. CDR1 is SGHRS and CDR2 is YFSETQ in the germline V gene. V gave up 4 bases and J gave up 5 bases; unmatched junction bases: 8. The CDR3 nucleotides are TGCGCCAGCAGCCCGACAGGGGCGAACGACGAGCAGTACTTC. Translated, it gives CASSPTGANDEQYF. Full variable domain (remainder filled in from reference TRBV5-1 and TRBJ2-7): KAGVTQTPRYLIKTRGQQVTLSCSPISGHRSVSWYQQTPGQGLQFLFEYFSETQRNKGNFPGRFSGRQFSNSRSEMNVSTLELGDSALYLCASSPTGANDEQYFGPGTRLTVT.

The V call is TRBV4-1, the J call TRBJ2-1; 8 nucleotides match TRBD1. The germline V gene encodes CDR1 MGHRA and CDR2 YSYEKL. This CDR3 region has 12 residues. V dropped 1 base and J dropped 16; count of bases not matched to a gene: 6. Written as DNA, the CDR3 is TGCGCCAGCAGCCAAGTCAGGGGGCAAGAATTCTTC. It yields the protein CASSQVRGQEFF.

The V gene is TRBV11-2, the J gene TRBJ2-3, with 8 bases fitting TRBD1. CDR1 SGHAT and CDR2 FQNNGV come from the germline V gene. J gave up 12 bases and V 2 bases, and 10 bases lay outside the gene matches. The CDR3 extends over 14 amino acids. The CDR3, as DNA: TGTGCCAGCAGCTTAACTCGACGACAGGGGTCCCAGTATTTT. This gives the protein CASSLTRRQGSQYF.

This rearrangement joins TRBV6-5 to TRBJ1-2, with no clear D. Trimming shortened V by 5 bases and J by 1 base, and 11 bases separated the two germline ends. This CDR3 is 14 amino acids long. Germline-derived CDR1 and CDR2 are MNHEY and SVGAGI. The CDR3 spells CASSQRTGNYGYTF. The CDR3 nucleotides read TGTGCCAGCAGTCAAAGGACGGGTAACTATGGCTACACCTTC.

The chain employs TRBV27 and TRBJ1-5; D remains unclear. Trimming removed 6 bases at V and 7 bases at J, with 22 bases between. The germline V gene encodes CDR1 MNHEY and CDR2 SMNVEV (reference sequence). The CDR3 contains 16 residues. In nucleotides, the CDR3 is TGTGCCAGCAGCCCACGAGGCAGCGCGCCCCGGCAGCCCCAGCATTTT. Protein product: CASSPRGSAPRQPQHF.

This chain connects TRBV5-1 to TRBJ2-2, with TRBD1 matching 9 bases. Trimming cost V 4 bases and J 5 bases; bases outside gene matches: 9. Germline V gene sequence: CDR1 SGHRS, CDR2 YFSETQ. The CDR3 length is 16 residues. This CDR3 is CASSQLGTGNTGELFF. As DNA, the CDR3 is TGCGCCAGCAGCCAATTAGGGACAGGGAATACCGGGGAGCTGTTTTTT.

This clone was detected only a few times. The chain is built from TRBV2 and TRBJ1-2; D gene ambiguous. The V end was cut by 8 bases, the J end by 5 bases, with 9 bases between. The CDR3 loop spans 11 amino acids. Germline CDR1 is SNHLY and CDR2 is FYNNEI. The CDR3 DNA is TGTGCCAGCGGGCCCACATATGGCTACACCTTC. Translating gives CASGPTYGYTF.

V usage is TRBV10-3 and J usage is TRBJ1-1, with D unclear. Trimming cost V 10 bases and J 1 base, with 13 bases left between them. CDR1 and CDR2 from the germline V gene are ENHRY and SYGVKD. The CDR3 sequence is 13 residues long. The CDR3 DNA is TGTGCCAGCAGCTTCTCGCAGAACACTGAAGCTTTCTTT. As protein: CASSFSQNTEAFF.

The chain is built from TRBV4-1 and TRBJ2-2; D is undetermined. In germline, CDR1 is MGHRA, CDR2 YSYEKL. This CDR3 has 15 amino acids. Trimming removed 1 base from V and 0 bases from J, with 6 bases in between. Here the CDR3 DNA reads TGCGCCAGCAGCCAAGGGGCCTCGAACACCGGGGAGCTGTTTTTT. As protein: CASSQGASNTGELFF.

The chain combines TRBV28 with TRBJ2-4; perhaps D is TRBD1 or TRBD2 (5 bases each). The germline V gene has CDR1 MDHEN and CDR2 SYDVKM. Trimming pared 10 bases from V and 5 bases from J, leaving 21 bases between. This CDR3 comprises 15 residues. CDR3 sequence reads: CAIIASNGAENIQYF. In nucleotides, the CDR3 is TGTGCCATAATAGCGTCGAACGGGGCTGAAAACATTCAGTACTTC. The full variable domain, with the rest looked up from reference TRBV28 and TRBJ2-4, is DVKVTQSSRYLVKRTGEKVFLECVQDMDHENMFWYRQDPGLGLRLIYFSYDVKMKEKGDIPEGYSVSREKKERFSLILESASTNQTSMYLCAIIASNGAENIQYFGAGTRLSVL.